This T cell receptor (beta chain) is from a study of shared clonotypes between healthy human individuals. CD45RO-negative, CCR7-positively selected cells formed the naive CD8 fraction, excluding terminally differentiated effector memory CD45RA+ cells. Between the trimmed V and J ends, which lost 5 bases and 0 bases, there was a span of 16 bases. CDR1 and CDR2 from the germline V gene are SGHTA and FQGTGA. There are 17 residues in the CDR3. TCRdb keeps only in-frame clones here, not all; method: immunoSEQ multiplex PCR. The repertoire holds some 2.1 million clones, with about 94% as singletons. This TCR derives from a young man in good health. Some clones in this sample may be carry-over from other donors' samples. The gene calls are TRBV7-3 and TRBJ2-2; weak D call: TRBD1 (6 bases). Sequenced: naive CD8+ T cells from PBMCs. CDR3 amino acids: CASSPQGRQANTGELFF. In nucleotides, the CDR3 is TGTGCCAGCAGCCCCCAAGGGCGACAGGCGAACACCGGGGAGCTGTTTTTT.